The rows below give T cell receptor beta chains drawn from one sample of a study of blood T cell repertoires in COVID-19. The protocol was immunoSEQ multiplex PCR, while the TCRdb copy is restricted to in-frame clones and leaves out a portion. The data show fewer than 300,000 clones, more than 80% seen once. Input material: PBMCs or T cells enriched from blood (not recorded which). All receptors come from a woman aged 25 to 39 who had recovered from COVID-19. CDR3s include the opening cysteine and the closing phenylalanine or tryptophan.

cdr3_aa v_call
CASSDPGTLGYF TRBV2
CASSLDGDRGLSPLHF TRBV7-2
CASSLQGHSGSPLHF TRBV9
CASSLFQGLTTNEKLFF TRBV5-1
CASSLGLAAETQYF TRBV7-2
CASSFRLAGGPQYF TRBV5-4
CASSSGTANTEAFF TRBV5-1
CASRPRDRGNEKLFF TRBV28
CASSRVGQGADYGYTF TRBV19
CASSYSRQPSYEQYF TRBV6-2/TRBV6-3
CASSGGTGNTEAFF TRBV9
CASSVAENTEAFF TRBV9
CASSYETGREAFF TRBV6-2/TRBV6-3
CASSLRGSDSPLHF TRBV2
CASSQRGGTGGDYGYTF TRBV4-2
CASSQGPRTNEKLFF TRBV4-1
CASSPFEGAGNTQYF TRBV9
CASTPMQAGDQPQHF TRBV19
CASSLTDNQPQHF TRBV3-1/TRBV3-2
CASSTLQGREQPQHF TRBV2
CASSLAADRFNEQFF TRBV7-9
CASSLRLTGVGTEAFF TRBV5-1
CASSTDRGGPDTQYF TRBV5-4
CASSKKTGEAYEQYF TRBV6-2/TRBV6-3
CASGNPAGEETQYF TRBV12-5
CASSPPDGMNTEAFF TRBV18
CASSYSERIHTDTQYF TRBV6-5
CASSQVAPGTSGRWYEQYF TRBV3-1/TRBV3-2
CAISADLGLAGGDNTGELFF TRBV10-3
CASSLYRGEEKLFF TRBV5-8
CASSEARTSGRGDEQFF TRBV25-1
CASSSGAGDTQYF TRBV5-4
CASSFSDRNNSPLHF TRBV7-9
CASSLERSSTDTQYF TRBV5-1
CASLRGRDYGYTF TRBV19
CASSLGTGAYGYTF TRBV7-8